This T cell receptor (beta chain) was identified in a study of shared clonotypes between healthy human individuals. At a deep level, the assay was run. The protocol was immunoSEQ multiplex PCR, while the TCRdb copy is restricted to in-frame clones and leaves out a portion. In the table there are around 2,000,000 clones, just over 90% of which are singletons. CD45RO negativity and positive selection for CCR7 defined naive CD8 cells, a population that excluded terminally differentiated effector memory CD45RA+ cells. Trimming removed 0 bases at V and 8 bases at J, with 10 bases between. Germline V CDR1 and CDR2: ENHRY, SYGVKD. The CDR3 is 13 residues long.

Sequencing input: naive CD8+ T cells from PBMCs. The receptor was isolated from a man aged 18 to 35 in good health. Some clones in this sample may be carry-over from other donors' samples. This chain uses TRBV10-3 with TRBJ1-2, with D uncertain. CDR3 coding DNA: TGTGCCATCAGTGAGTCCGGGGTAGGGGGCTACACCTTC. Residues: CAISESGVGGYTF.